The rows below give T cell receptor beta chains drawn from one sample of a study of shared clonotypes between healthy human individuals. TCRdb's copy holds only in-frame clones and misses some; the assay was immunoSEQ multiplex PCR. Among around 1.4 million clones, less than 99% were seen once, and the ten largest hold about 0.34%. The source material was naive CD4+ T cells sorted from blood. The receptors were gathered from a man aged 25-45 years in good health. The CDR3 runs from the conserved cysteine through the conserved F or W. The order of the fields is clone size, J gene, V gene, D gene, CDR3 DNA, CDR3 protein. The D gene is left open where the match is weak. Only part of the rows carry a size: once, few, many, or a class if the clone is expanded.

>.|TRBJ2-1|TRBV9|.
TGTGCCAGCAGCGTAGTAGGTCAGAACAATGAGCAGTTCTTC
CASSVVGQNNEQFF
>.|TRBJ1-4|TRBV5-1|.
TGCGCCAGCAGCTCAACACAGCGGTCAACTAATGAAAAACTGTTTTTT
CASSSTQRSTNEKLFF
>.|TRBJ1-3|TRBV7-6|.
TGTGCCAGCAGCCCACTTGGGAGACAGCGCCTCTCTGGAAACACCATATATTTT
CASSPLGRQRLSGNTIYF
>.|TRBJ2-7|TRBV28|TRBD2
TGTGCCATAGCACAAGCGGGAGGGGCCTACGAGCAGTACTTC
CAIAQAGGAYEQYF
>.|TRBJ2-7|TRBV11-2|.
TGTGCCAGCAGCTTAGGAGTGACATACTACGAGCAGTACTTC
CASSLGVTYYEQYF
>.|TRBJ2-3|TRBV28|.
TGTGCCAGCAGTCCCCGCGGGCCGACAGATACGCAGTATTTT
CASSPRGPTDTQYF
>once|TRBJ2-1|TRBV5-4|TRBD2
TGTGCCAGCAGCTTCCTAGCGGGTGACAATGAGCAGTTCTTC
CASSFLAGDNEQFF
>.|TRBJ2-3|TRBV30|.
TGTGCCTGGAGTGTACAAGGCAGGGGAGATACGCAGTATTTT
CAWSVQGRGDTQYF
>once|TRBJ1-2|TRBV28|.
TGTGCCAGCAGCCCCGCAGTACGGGGCTACACCTTC
CASSPAVRGYTF
>.|TRBJ1-1|TRBV20-1|.
TGCAGTGTGGACACTGAAGCTTTCTTT
CSVDTEAFF
>.|TRBJ2-7|TRBV10-2|TRBD2
TGCGCCAGTTCCCGAGCACTAGCGGGAGGATACGAGCAGTACTTC
CASSRALAGGYEQYF
>.|TRBJ2-7|TRBV9|.
TGTGCCAGCAGCGTAGACGGGAAGGACGAGCAGTACTTC
CASSVDGKDEQYF
>.|TRBJ2-7|TRBV27|.
TGTGCCAGCAGTCCCCTTGGGGTATTAACCTACGAGCAGTACTTC
CASSPLGVLTYEQYF
>.|TRBJ2-1|TRBV4-3|.
TGCGCCAGCAGCCAAGCCCGGGGGATGGATGAGCAGTTCTTC
CASSQARGMDEQFF
>.|TRBJ1-1|TRBV5-1|.
TGCGCCAGCAGCCACGCAGGCCCGCCCCACACTGAAGCTTTCTTT
CASSHAGPPHTEAFF
>.|TRBJ2-4|TRBV30|.
TGTGCCTGGAGTGGGCGAGCCATGGGGCAAAACATTCAGTACTTC
CAWSGRAMGQNIQYF
>.|TRBJ2-1|TRBV2|TRBD2
TGTGCCAGCAGCTTAGCGGGAGGAAGTAATAATGAGCAGTTCTTC
CASSLAGGSNNEQFF
>.|TRBJ2-2|TRBV2|.
TGTGCCAGCAGTGAGACAGAAACTACGAACACCGGGGAGCTGTTTTTT
CASSETETTNTGELFF
>.|TRBJ2-3|TRBV4-3|TRBD2
TGCGCCAGCAGCCAAGATATAGCGGGAGATACGCAGTATTTT
CASSQDIAGDTQYF
>.|TRBJ1-4|TRBV7-9|TRBD1
TGTGCCAGCAGCTCCGCGGACAGGGGGGAAAAACTGTTTTTT
CASSSADRGEKLFF
>.|TRBJ1-4|TRBV7-9|.
TGTGCCAGCACCCCCGAAGAACTGTTTTTT
CASTPEELFF
>.|TRBJ2-7|TRBV10-3|.
TGTGCCATCAGTGAGTCGTTCAGGACCTACGAGCAGTACTTC
CAISESFRTYEQYF
>.|TRBJ2-7|TRBV5-8|.
TGTGCCAGCAGCTTGGCCTTGACTCTTCGCGAGCAGTACTTC
CASSLALTLREQYF
>.|TRBJ2-7|TRBV5-6|.
TGTGCCAGCAGCGGAATTAGGGGGGCTTACTCCTACGAGCAGTACTTC
CASSGIRGAYSYEQYF
>.|TRBJ1-1|TRBV6-5|TRBD1
TGTGCCAGCAGGTCCACAGGGGGCGAAACTTTCTTT
CASRSTGGETFF
>once|TRBJ1-1|TRBV18|.
TGTGCCAGCTCAAGCGGGAACACTGAAGCTTTCTTT
CASSSGNTEAFF
>.|TRBJ2-7|TRBV5-1|TRBD1
TGCGCCAGCAGCCGACAGGGAGACTCCTACGAGCAGTACTTC
CASSRQGDSYEQYF
>.|TRBJ2-7|TRBV18|.
TGTGCCAGCTCACCACCGGGCAGTTTAAAAGTCTACGAGCAGTACTTC
CASSPPGSLKVYEQYF
>.|TRBJ2-7|TRBV5-8|.
TGTGCCAGCAGCTCCATGACGGGGACGATCCTTTACGAGCAGTACTTC
CASSSMTGTILYEQYF
>.|TRBJ2-1|TRBV5-4|TRBD2
TGTGCCAGCAGTATTCCCTATGGCGGGAGGGCCTTGGAGGCCTACAATGAGCAGTTCTTC
CASSIPYGGRALEAYNEQFF
>.|TRBJ2-7|TRBV30|.
TGTGCCTGGAGTGCGCAGGGCCCCTACGAGCAGTACTTC
CAWSAQGPYEQYF
>.|TRBJ2-3|TRBV2|.
TGTGCCAGTTCTCTGGGATACACAGATACGCAGTATTTT
CASSLGYTDTQYF
>.|TRBJ2-7|TRBV6-5|.
TGTGCCAGCAGTTCCCAGCGGGAGCAGTACTTC
CASSSQREQYF
>.|TRBJ2-1|TRBV6-1|.
TGTGCCAGCAGCTTAACTAATTCGGAGTTCTTC
CASSLTNSEFF
>.|TRBJ2-7|TRBV5-1|TRBD2
TGCGCCAGCAGCTTGGATAGACTAGCGGTGTCCTACGAGCAGTACTTC
CASSLDRLAVSYEQYF
>.|TRBJ2-3|TRBV4-2|TRBD2
TGTGCCAGCAGCCAAGGACTAGCAACAGATACGCAGTATTTT
CASSQGLATDTQYF
>.|TRBJ2-2|TRBV29-1|.
TGCAGCGTTGAAGACCAGGACAGCCAGAACACCGGGGAGCTGTTTTTT
CSVEDQDSQNTGELFF
>.|TRBJ1-2|TRBV7-9|.
TGTGCCAGCAGCCGACCCTCGGGGATAGGGTATGGCTACACCTTC
CASSRPSGIGYGYTF
>.|TRBJ1-2|TRBV5-5|.
TGTGCCAGCAGCTTGATCTCTGGGCAACCTTTCTATGGCTACACCTTC
CASSLISGQPFYGYTF
>.|TRBJ2-1|TRBV7-2|.
TGTGCCAGCAGCTTAAGTCGTTTTGAGCAGTTCTTC
CASSLSRFEQFF
>.|TRBJ1-1|TRBV10-3|.
TGTGCCATCAGTGAGTCGACAAGCGTTGAAGCTTTCTTT
CAISESTSVEAFF
>.|TRBJ2-2|TRBV2|.
TGTGCCAGCAGTCCATGGGGTACCGGGGAGCTGTTTTTT
CASSPWGTGELFF
>.|TRBJ2-3|TRBV4-1|.
TGCGCCAGCAGCCAAGACCCGGACGGCACAGATACGCAGTATTTT
CASSQDPDGTDTQYF
>.|TRBJ2-5|TRBV5-1|TRBD2
TGCGCCAGCAGCTCGGGAGGGGGCCAAGAGACCCAGTACTTC
CASSSGGGQETQYF
>.|TRBJ2-5|TRBV29-1|.
TGCAGCGTTGCCACACAGTTGACAGGCCAGAAGAGGGTGGGAGAGACCCAGTACTTC
CSVATQLTGQKRVGETQYF
>.|TRBJ2-7|TRBV9|TRBD2
TGTGCCAGCAGCGTAGGGCTAGCGGGCTACGAGCAGTACTTC
CASSVGLAGYEQYF
>.|TRBJ2-7|TRBV5-6|TRBD1
TGTGCCAGCAGCTATAGCTACCGACAGGGGGCCTACGAGCAGTACTTC
CASSYSYRQGAYEQYF
>.|TRBJ1-2|TRBV5-1|.
TGCGCCAGCAGCTTTCAGTCTGGGGAGGATGGCTACACCTTC
CASSFQSGEDGYTF
>.|TRBJ2-2|TRBV11-2|.
TGTGCCAGCAGCCCTCTCGGGGACGGAGGTCACACCGGGGAGCTGTTTTTT
CASSPLGDGGHTGELFF
>.|TRBJ2-3|TRBV5-4|.
TGTGCCAGCAGCCGGACGGAGTCAGATACGCAGTATTTT
CASSRTESDTQYF
>.|TRBJ1-5|TRBV7-8|.
TGTGCCAGCGGCCAACAGGGTTTAGGGCCCCAGCATTTT
CASGQQGLGPQHF
>.|TRBJ1-4|TRBV28|.
TGTGCCAGCAGTCCCGCCCAGGGTGGTGAAAAACTGTTTTTT
CASSPAQGGEKLFF
>once|TRBJ2-5|TRBV5-1|TRBD1
TGCGCCAGCAGCAAGCCAACAGGGGGCGGTCAAGAGACCCAGTACTTC
CASSKPTGGGQETQYF
>.|TRBJ1-5|TRBV4-3|.
TGCGCCAGCAGCCAACGAGGGAGTAATCAGCCCCAGCATTTT
CASSQRGSNQPQHF
>.|TRBJ1-3|TRBV7-9|.
TGTGCCAGCATCGTTGGAGGAAATTTTGGGATATCTGGAAACACCATATATTTT
CASIVGGNFGISGNTIYF
>.|TRBJ1-2|TRBV4-3|.
TGCGCCAGCAGCCAGCCGGACCGAGACTATGGCTACACCTTC
CASSQPDRDYGYTF
>.|TRBJ2-1|TRBV5-4|.
TGTGCCAGCAGCCTAATTCGGGGGAGCTCCTACAATGAGCAGTTCTTC
CASSLIRGSSYNEQFF
>.|TRBJ1-2|TRBV4-1|.
TGCGCCAGCAGCCAAGATTCCCAGGCCAGCTATGGCTACACCTTC
CASSQDSQASYGYTF